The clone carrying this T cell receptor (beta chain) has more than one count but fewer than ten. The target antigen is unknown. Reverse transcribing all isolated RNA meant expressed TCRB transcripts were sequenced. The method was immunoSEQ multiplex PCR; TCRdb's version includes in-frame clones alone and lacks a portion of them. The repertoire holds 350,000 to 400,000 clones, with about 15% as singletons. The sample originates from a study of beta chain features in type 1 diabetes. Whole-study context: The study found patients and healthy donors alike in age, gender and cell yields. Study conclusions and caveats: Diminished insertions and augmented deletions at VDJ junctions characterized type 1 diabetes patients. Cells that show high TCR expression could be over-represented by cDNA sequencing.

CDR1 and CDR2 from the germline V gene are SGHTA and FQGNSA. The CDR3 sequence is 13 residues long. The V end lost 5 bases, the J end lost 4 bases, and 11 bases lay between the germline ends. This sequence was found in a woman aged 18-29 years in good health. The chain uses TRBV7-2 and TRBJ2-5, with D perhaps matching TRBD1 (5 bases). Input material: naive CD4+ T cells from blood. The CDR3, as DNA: TGTGCCAGCAGCCCCGCAGGGTTAGAGACCCAGTACTTC. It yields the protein CASSPAGLETQYF.